The 14 T cell receptor beta chains below come from one sample, sequenced in a study of blood T cells in healthy people across ages. Using a J-beta primer mix together with a sample-barcoded 5' primer, a second PCR was run for about 7 to 12 cycles. TCRdb used MiXCR to reprocess the 5' RACE reads, holding one entry per CDR3 protein. The data show some 1.5 million distinct CDR3 sequences, with about 30% seen just once and roughly 8% held by the top ten. Input material: blood. The receptors derive from a woman in her twenties or thirties in good health.

This clonotype was found a few times. The chain joins TRBV2 to TRBJ2-7; 7 bases agree with TRBD2. V trimming: 10 bases; J trimming: 9 bases; junction bases outside the gene matches: 21. Per the germline V gene, CDR1 is SNHLY and CDR2 is FYNNEI. The CDR3 is made up of 15 amino acids. DNA for the CDR3: TGTGCCATCACTCTTGGACTAGACCATCTACGAGGGCAGTACTTC. Translated, it gives CAITLGLDHLRGQYF. Combining the CDR3 with reference TRBV2 and TRBJ2-7 gives the whole variable domain EPEVTQTPSHQVTQMGQEVILRCVPISNHLYFYWYRQILGQKVEFLVSFYNNEISEKSEIFDDQFSVERPDGSNFTLKIRSTKLEDSAMYFCAITLGLDHLRGQYFGPGTRLTVT.

V and J are TRBV18 and TRBJ2-3; 7 nucleotides line up with TRBD1. The CDR3 is made up of 16 amino acids. Germline V lookup: CDR1 KGHSH, CDR2 LQKENI. V lost 3 bases, J lost 0 bases, and 6 bases stayed unmatched. The CDR3 region is CASSPRGRPSTDTQYF. The CDR3 DNA follows: TGTGCCAGCTCACCCAGGGGGAGACCCAGCACAGATACGCAGTATTTT.

In regard to this clonotype: It may be a read error: a sequence one base away is much more abundant. The V and J genes are TRBV7-3 and TRBJ1-2; unclear D gene. CDR1 is SGHTA and CDR2 is FQGTGA in the germline V gene. This CDR3 has 13 amino acids. CDR3 in amino acids: CASSLTSGAGCTF. In DNA, the CDR3 is TGTGCCAGCAGCTTAACGTCCGGTGCTGGCTGCACCTTC.

This clonotype has only one observation. The CDR3 region is CSARVPTGRGETQYF. The CDR3 nucleotides read TGCAGTGCTAGAGTTCCAACGGGCCGGGGAGAGACCCAGTACTTC. The rearrangement links TRBV20-1 to TRBJ2-5, with D tentatively TRBD2 (5 bases). Trimming removed 1 base from V and 4 bases from J, with 16 bases in between. The CDR3 has 15 residues. Germline values: CDR1 DFQATT, CDR2 SNEGSKA (reference sequence).

This clonotype was seen only a few times. This chain connects TRBV7-3 to TRBJ2-1, with TRBD2 matching over 9 bases. In germline, CDR1 is SGHTA, CDR2 FQGTGA. J was trimmed by 5 bases and V by 5 bases; bases with no gene match: 10. The CDR3 is 16 residues long. The CDR3 region has the DNA TGTGCCAGCAGCCCCGACCTAGCGGGGAGAAACAATGAGCAGTTCTTC. Amino acid sequence: CASSPDLAGRNNEQFF.

The V and J genes are TRBV7-2 and TRBJ1-4; a weak D match, TRBD1 (5 bases). Germline V CDR1 and CDR2: SGHTA, FQGNSA. This CDR3 is 15 amino acids long. V lost 5 bases to trimming and J lost 3 bases, with 13 bases between them. This chain's CDR3 is CASSPQGAPNEKLFF. The CDR3 DNA follows: TGTGCCAGCAGCCCTCAAGGGGCCCCTAATGAAAAACTGTTTTTT. The full variable domain, in which reference TRBV7-2 and TRBJ1-4 provide the parts outside the CDR3, is GAGVSQSPSNKVTEKGKDVELRCDPISGHTALYWYRQSLGQGLEFLIYFQGNSAPDKSGLPSDRFSAERTGGSVSTLTIQRTQQEDSAVYLCASSPQGAPNEKLFFGSGTQLSVL.

The chain carries TRBV28 and TRBJ1-2; no clear D. Germline CDR1 is MDHEN and CDR2 is SYDVKM. The V gene lost 6 bases and the J gene lost 3 bases, with 11 bases spanning the gap. The CDR3 contains 13 residues. CDR3 region: CASRLGGYYGYTF. The CDR3 bases are TGTGCCAGCAGGTTAGGAGGATACTATGGCTACACCTTC.

Notes on this clonotype: This clone may be a read error of a much larger clone one base away. The rearrangement uses TRBV4-3 and TRBJ2-3, with D perhaps TRBD2 (5 bases). The CDR3 totals 16 residues. Looked up from germline, CDR1 is LGHNA and CDR2 is YSLEER. The CDR3 DNA is TGCGCCAGCAGCCAAGAGGTCCGTTCTAGCACAGATGCGCAGTATTTT. This encodes CASSQEVRSSTDAQYF.

This clonotype came up a few times. The chain employs TRBV20-1 and TRBJ1-1, with unresolved D. V lost 0 bases and J 4 bases, leaving 3 bases between the germline ends. This CDR3 has 11 residues. The germline V gene encodes CDR1 DFQATT and CDR2 SNEGSKA (reference sequence). CDR3 coding DNA: TGCAGTGCTAGAGACACCACTGAAGCTTTCTTT. It specifies CSARDTTEAFF.

This clonotype was seen more than once but under ten times. V and J are TRBV11-2 and TRBJ2-5, with D tentatively TRBD2 (6 bases). Germline CDR1 reads SGHAT; CDR2 reads FQNNGV. Trimming left V 0 bases short and J 5 bases short, with 13 bases between. This CDR3 is 15 amino acids long. CDR3 loop: CASSLDPRELETQYF. The CDR3 region has the DNA TGTGCCAGCAGCTTAGATCCTCGGGAGCTGGAGACCCAGTACTTC.

The gene calls are TRBV12-3 or TRBV12-4 and TRBJ1-4, with D unresolved. The V gene lost 4 bases and the J gene lost 11 bases, with 14 bases spanning the gap. This CDR3 comprises 13 residues. The DNA for the CDR3 is TGTGCCAGCAGTTCACTGACCGGGGATAAACTGTTTTTT. It is translated as CASSSLTGDKLFF.

The rearrangement uses TRBV6-6 and TRBJ1-2, with D maybe TRBD1 (6 bases). The germline gives CDR1 MNHNY, CDR2 SVGAGI (reference sequence). V was pared by 7 bases and J by 8 bases, with 17 bases between. The CDR3 has 13 residues. CDR3 in amino acids: CASKNSTGKGYTF. The DNA of the CDR3 is TGTGCCAGCAAGAACTCCACAGGGAAAGGCTACACCTTC.

The chain combines TRBV6-5 with TRBJ1-4; no firm D call. CDR1 is MNHEY and CDR2 is SVGAGI in the germline V gene. CDR3 length: 16 amino acids. V was clipped by 5 bases and J by 3 bases, with 16 bases between them. CDR3 region: CASSRMTASPNEKLFF. CDR3 nucleotides: TGTGCCAGCAGTCGCATGACTGCAAGCCCTAATGAAAAACTGTTTTTT.

Note on this clonotype: The CDR3 does not end in the conserved phenylalanine or tryptophan, so this is likely a read error. This chain connects TRBV12-5 to TRBJ2-3; D gene uncertain. The CDR3 runs to 13 residues. Looked up from germline, CDR1 is LGHNT and CDR2 is FRNRAP. V lost 6 bases to trimming and J lost 0 bases, with 7 bases between them. The CDR3 reads CASGRPSTDTQYC. The CDR3, as DNA: TGTGCTAGTGGGCGCCCTAGCACAGATACGCAGTATTGT.